One T cell receptor beta chain is described in this entry. There are a few counts of this clone. Its cognate antigen has yet to be identified. No base quality values were provided; no much bigger clone lies one nucleotide off. This entry belongs to a study of cytomegalovirus exposure and HLA in healthy donors (TCRdb year 2017). For context, the study as a whole: According to an earlier analysis of 450 to 650 of the donors, about 179 million T cells yielded roughly 100 million unique TCR beta sequences and approximately 280 Gb of sequence data. Roughly 300 gigabases of sequencing data and roughly 80 million unique TCR sequences made up an early release that covered approximately 650 HLA-typed donors. The genetic ancestry cluster associated with self-reported Caucasian donors included 65% to 90% of the roughly 410 genotyped donors. The study aimed to test whether signatures of past pathogen exposure could be identified by cataloging public T cell receptors. The T cell repertoires of several hundred subjects were profiled by immunosequencing and related to cytomegalovirus serostatus. A separate validation cohort of roughly 120 different subjects was used in addition to the roughly 700-subject first cohort. The study combined high-throughput TCR immunosequencing, statistical association of individual TCRs with disease status, and machine learning to predict cytomegalovirus infection status. A later analysis re-examined previously published TCR beta repertoires from over 500 donors and added high-resolution HLA genotyping to investigate patterns of TCR occurrence. The later analysis used no new phenotypic data to find candidate immune exposures, relying instead on TCR beta sequences and their occurrence across donors. To decide whether each TCR beta V gene segment behaved as functional or pseudogenic, an earlier analysis of some 580 of the donors relied on high-throughput TCR beta sequencing. Alongside the repertoire data, information on donor age, sex, ethnicity and CMV serostatus was compiled. A later genetic analysis took genome-wide SNP genotypes for about 55% of the 666 donors and used that subset as a discovery cohort. Every discovery cohort repertoire had been produced on one sequencing platform. Class I and class II HLA loci were covered by the typing at four-digit resolution. The number of typed donors differed by locus: roughly 620-640 for A, B, C, DRB1 and DQB1; 522 for DQA1; 606 for DPA1; and roughly 490 for DPB1. Roughly 5 DR-DQ haplotypes were treated as single units for association and clustering because of strong linkage in the cohort. Among roughly 400 genotyped donors of the cohort, an average of approximately 220,000 unique TCR beta nucleotide sequences was sequenced per donor, of which about 19% were non-productive.

Reading from cysteine to phenylalanine, the CDR3 counts 17 amino acids. The kept DNA is CDR3 alone, 51 bases in frame from the first base. After removal of 5 bases from V and 3 bases from J, the junction retains 14 bases not matched to a gene. Per the germline V gene, SGHDT is the CDR1 and YYEEEE is the CDR2. Points the paper makes about the study in general: A later analysis associated about 18,000 TCR beta sequences with specific HLA alleles at a false discovery rate of 0.05. Three of the identified cytomegalovirus-associated TCR beta chains were confirmed in vitro to be specific for cytomegalovirus antigens. The sequencing pipeline was judged likely to have produced a cluster of highly shared sequence variants as a technical artifact. Presence/absence analyses assumed roughly uniform sequencing depth across donors, an assumption that may not hold. Correlated functional status among segregating V segments might reflect linkage disequilibrium, but an unknown experimental factor could not be ruled out. Because HLA typing was missing for some donors at each locus, association tests included only the typed subset. In an earlier analysis of a few hundred of the donors, most TCR beta V segments were observed in productive rearrangements about 90% or about 30% of the time, broadly matching IMGT annotations. A further reported finding was that TCR beta sequences accurately predicted the HLA-A and HLA-B alleles for most subjects in the first cohort. While some public TCRs were present in many individuals, most TCR sequences turned up only very rarely across donors. An association between a missense DCLRE1C variant and V-gene and J-gene trimming of TCR beta chains was found in a later genetic analysis and replicated in an independent cohort. According to the authors, the approach could potentially be generalized to other disease states and immunological phenotypes. In both the original and validation cohorts, the classifier was reported to diagnose cytomegalovirus status with high specificity and sensitivity. A later analysis found that HLA-associated TCR beta chains were more clonally expanded and had lower generation probabilities than equally common non-associated chains. In a later genetic analysis, fewer N-insertions in productive TCRs were reported among donors in an Asian-associated ancestry cluster than the roughly 710-donor mean. Around 16 rarely observed V segments, including chromosome 9 orphons, were excluded from the earlier analysis of about 500 of the donors because counts were too low. Some IMGT-functional V segments, including TRBV6-2 and TRBV6-3, could not be told apart with the 87-base-pair reads, so those segments were excluded. A later analysis reported that several top co-occurrence clusters appeared linked to parvovirus B19, influenza, CMV and Epstein-Barr virus. When HLA alleles, especially DR and DQ, strongly co-occurred, TCR associations were difficult to assign to individual alleles. Most CMV-associated TCR beta chains appeared to be HLA-restricted in a later analysis, and the HLA associations seemed to be driven largely by CMV exposure. A total of some 180 TCR beta chains were listed by the study as associated with cytomegalovirus. In a later analysis, the rate of TCR association differed among HLA loci, with DRB1 alleles having the most associated TCRs and HLA-C alleles having the fewest. For the cohort, immune exposure information was limited to CMV serostatus. The cohort was sequenced for TCR beta chains only, and without alpha or paired-chain data the features that could be detected were limited.

The cohort was made up of roughly 670 healthy bone marrow donors. All cohort members were sampled while nominally healthy, although unrecorded immune exposures were likely present. The donor was CMV seronegative and belonged to the group of over 300 seronegative cohort members. Each donor provided a peripheral blood sample, and peripheral blood mononuclear cells were used for TCR beta sequencing. Genomic DNA extraction from the blood cell samples was performed with the Qiagen DNeasy Blood Extraction Kit. Libraries were constructed by the immunoSEQ multiplex PCR assay. For the multiplex PCR, a mixture combining 60 forward primers for TCR Vbeta segments and 13 reverse primers for TCR Jbeta segments was used. Amplification of the CDR3 region of rearranged TCR beta genes was performed with a multiplex PCR assay on genomic DNA. The amplified TCR beta libraries were sequenced on the Illumina HiSeq System as 87-base-pair reads. Concerning the study's data processing: Across the 600 to 700 repertoires, a later analysis counted some 81 million unique TCR beta chains, some 11 million of which were shared by at least two donors. To remove PCR and sequencing errors, raw reads were error-corrected and collapsed into unique sequences using a nearest-neighbor algorithm that merged closely related sequences. Alignment of CDR3 sequences to IMGT reference sequences was used to assign V, D and J gene segments. For a sequence to be retained, at least a six-nucleotide match to both a V gene segment and a J gene segment was required. A rearrangement was called productive if the CDR3 had no stop codons and remained in frame with V and J, and every other rearrangement was called non-productive. Following IMGT convention, CDR3 was defined as the stretch from the second conserved V-encoded cysteine to the conserved J-encoded phenylalanine. The earlier analysis of about 620 of the donors excluded sequences that lacked an unambiguous match to a single V gene segment. In an earlier analysis of 587 of the donors, V segments were called functional above 56.7% productive rearrangements and were called segregating when the between-donor standard deviation exceeded 5%. A statistical classification framework was built to diagnose cytomegalovirus status from the catalog of TCR beta chain sequences. V and J gene assignment, in a later analysis, came from comparing TCR nucleotide sequences with IMGT/GENE-DB human TR gene sequences. In a later analysis, CDR3 sequences and most-parsimonious VDJ recombination scenarios were assigned using the TCRdist pipeline. In a later analysis, every TCR beta chain was defined by the combination of its CDR3 amino acid sequence and its V-gene family, and reads without a unique V-gene family were dropped. As a way to deal with suspected cross-contamination and a sequencing artifact, a later analysis dropped approximately 570 nucleotide sequences that were highly shared and had low generation probability. In a later analysis, a clonal expansion index was calculated for each public chain from normalized within-repertoire ranks of inferred template counts. In a later analysis, generation probabilities were computed with a VDJ recombination model fitted to out-of-frame rearrangements, and the resulting probabilities were checked against IGoR. In a later analysis, hypergeometric tests were used to score TCR-TCR, TCR-HLA and TCR-CMV co-occurrence, with a repertoire-size bias correction applied to TCR pairs. False discovery rates were estimated in a later analysis by permuting HLA or CMV assignments 20 times. In a later analysis, co-occurring TCRs were grouped using DBSCAN, with TCRdist sequence similarity added in when clustering inside HLA-allele-positive subsets. Repertoires with fewer than 30,000 or more than 120,000 public chains were left out of co-occurrence clustering, as were about 5 repertoires with anomalous nucleotide sharing. This immuneACCESS table, as held by TCRdb, lists in-frame sequences with V and J called but not all clones. Of the missing ones, under half trace to an unresolved V gene in checked studies; the others have no known cause. V, J and clone size reflect that table, while D and trimming were determined from the DNA. The sample records 100,000 or so clones, roughly 15% of which are singletons. The ten largest clones add up to over 0.65% of the sample.

This sequence originates from a female donor in good health and CMV-seronegative. Sequences were obtained from PBMCs. Rearrangement joined TRBV5-6 to TRBJ2-7, with TRBD1 identical over 10 junction bases. CDR3 sequence: CASSRTGGAEEIYEQYF. The DNA is as follows: TGTGCCAGCAGTCGGACAGGGGGAGCCGAAGAAATCTACGAGCAGTACTTC.